This T cell receptor beta chain was sequenced in a study of blood T cells in healthy people across ages. Through a sample-barcoded 5' primer and a J-beta primer mix, a second PCR was run for roughly 6 to 12 cycles. MiXCR, applied by TCRdb to the 5' RACE reads, yields one record per CDR3 protein. Of 600,000 to 850,000 distinct CDR3 sequences listed, around a quarter were seen once; the top ten hold just under 9.5%. Ranging in age from roughly 6 to 90, the donors were healthy Caucasian individuals from Russia. The CDR3 runs to 16 residues. CDR1 SEHNR and CDR2 FQNEAQ come from the germline V gene (reference sequence). The J segment lost 5 bases and the V segment lost 1 base, leaving 9 bases of the junction unmatched. These data were also reused for a study on T cells of mothers and their children.

This clonotype was obtained from a boy younger than 18 in good health. What was sequenced was blood. The chain joins TRBV7-9 to TRBJ2-5; TRBD1 aligns across 8 bases. The CDR3, as DNA: TGTGCCAGCAGCTTAGTTTTGGACAGGGTTTTTGAGACCCAGTACTTC. Protein: CASSLVLDRVFETQYF.